A single sample is the source of the 11 T cell receptor beta chains below, sequenced in a study of graft-versus-host responses after intestinal transplantation. Produced via immunoSEQ multiplex PCR; TCRdb's table is partial and in-frame only. Among over 60,000 clones listed, just under 95% were seen once. The sample was bone marrow, taken around 730 days after intestinal transplantation. The source is a human patient who received an intestinal transplant, so some T cells may come from the graft donor.

V is TRBV27 and J is TRBJ1-1, with a weak D call TRBD1 (5 bases). Trimming took off 5 bases at V and 1 base at J, with 20 bases between the two ends. The CDR3 runs 17 residues. Germline V gives CDR1 MNHEY, CDR2 SMNVEV (reference sequence). CDR3 region: CASSPPEGVLGNTEAFF. CDR3 nucleotide sequence: TGTGCCAGCAGTCCTCCCGAAGGGGTTTTAGGGAACACTGAAGCTTTCTTT.

The sample holds a few counts of this clone. The sample carries other DNA sequences with the same CDR3. J is TRBJ1-5 and V is TRBV2, with no clear D. This CDR3 has 12 amino acids. Trimming pared 3 bases from V and 1 base from J, leaving 1 base between. CDR1 is SNHLY, CDR2 FYNNEI, per germline. DNA for the CDR3: TGTGCCAGCAGTGACAGCAATCAGCCCCAGCATTTT. It codes for CASSDSNQPQHF.

The V gene is TRBV27, the J gene TRBJ2-3; D call uncertain. Germline CDR1 is MNHEY and CDR2 is SMNVEV (reference sequence). The CDR3 sequence is 15 residues long. Trimming stripped 2 bases from V and 4 bases from J, with 13 bases between. In DNA form, the CDR3 reads TGTGCCAGCAGTTTAGGACCAACCTGGGCAGATACGCAGTATTTT. Encoded protein: CASSLGPTWADTQYF.

The chain joins TRBV5-6 to TRBJ2-2; the D gene is possibly TRBD2 (5 bases). Deletions cut 4 bases from V and 1 base from J, with 8 bases between. There are 14 residues in the CDR3. The germline gives CDR1 SGHDT, CDR2 YYEEEE. This CDR3 reads CASSASGNTGELFF. For the CDR3, the DNA is TGTGCCAGCAGCGCAAGCGGGAACACCGGGGAGCTGTTTTTT. The full variable domain, its missing parts supplied by reference TRBV5-6 and TRBJ2-2, is DAGVTQSPTHLIKTRGQQVTLRCSPKSGHDTVSWYQQALGQGPQFIFQYYEEEERQRGNFPDRFSGHQFPNYSSELNVNALLLGDSALYLCASSASGNTGELFFGEGSRLTVL.

The chain couples TRBV6-1 to TRBJ1-1; D may be TRBD1 (6 bases). Germline values: CDR1 MNHNS, CDR2 SASEGT. V dropped 2 bases and J dropped 4 bases, with 14 bases sitting between them. The CDR3 loop spans 15 amino acids. CDR3 nucleotide sequence: TGTGCCAGCAGTGAACTGGTGAGGGGGAGCACTGAAGCTTTCTTT. As protein: CASSELVRGSTEAFF.

The chain uses TRBV19 and TRBJ2-5; possible D gene TRBD2, 6 bases. The germline V and J ends were trimmed by 2 bases and 5 bases, with 9 bases remaining between them. This CDR3 spans 13 amino acids. The germline CDR1 and CDR2 sequences are LNHDA and SQIVND (reference sequence). CDR3 in amino acids: CASSITGGETQYF. The CDR3 DNA reads TGTGCCAGTAGTATAACAGGAGGGGAGACCCAGTACTTC.

The V gene is TRBV6-5, the J gene TRBJ2-7, with D tentatively TRBD1 (6 bases). The V gene's germline CDR1 is MNHEY and CDR2 SVGAGI. V lost 0 bases and J 3 bases, leaving 9 bases between the germline ends. This CDR3 has 14 amino acids. CDR3 sequence (DNA): TGTGCCAGCAGTTACTCGGGCAGGGGCTACGAGCAGTACTTC. Translated: CASSYSGRGYEQYF.

This sequence joins TRBV7-3 and TRBJ2-3, with TRBD2 identical over 10 bases. The V gene's germline CDR1 is SGHTA and CDR2 FQGTGA. The CDR3 extends over 15 amino acids. V lost 6 bases, J lost 2 bases, and 5 bases stayed unmatched. CDR3 amino acids: CASSFGLADTDTQYF. CDR3 bases: TGTGCCAGCAGTTTCGGACTAGCGGACACAGATACGCAGTATTTT.

V usage is TRBV7-9 and J usage is TRBJ2-1, with 8 bases matching TRBD2. The V gene end was trimmed by 4 bases and the J gene end by 0 bases; junction bases not matched to a gene: 5. The CDR3 spans 16 residues. Germline V CDR1 and CDR2: SEHNR, FQNEAQ (reference sequence). The DNA of the CDR3 is TGTGCCAGCAGCTCCCGGGAGGGGAGCTCCTACAATGAGCAGTTCTTC. Translation: CASSSREGSSYNEQFF. The full variable domain, in which reference TRBV7-9 and TRBJ2-1 provide the parts outside the CDR3, is DTGVSQNPRHKITKRGQNVTFRCDPISEHNRLYWYRQTLGQGPEFLTYFQNEAQLEKSRLLSDRFSAERPKGSFSTLEIQRTEQGDSAMYLCASSSREGSSYNEQFFGPGTRLTVL.

V gene TRBV6-1 combines with J gene TRBJ2-2, with D perhaps matching TRBD1 or TRBD2 (5 bases each). The ends were cut back, 6 bases at V and 4 bases at J, with 12 bases in the middle. This CDR3 comprises 14 residues. Germline V gives CDR1 MNHNS, CDR2 SASEGT. This CDR3 reads CASREGPITGELFF. For the CDR3, the DNA is TGTGCCAGCAGAGAGGGACCAATCACCGGGGAGCTGTTTTTT.

This chain joins TRBV5-4 and TRBJ2-7; D not resolved. This CDR3 is 13 amino acids long. CDR1 and CDR2 (germline): SGHNT, YYREEE (reference sequence). The V and J ends lost 0 bases and 0 bases respectively, with 4 bases between them. The CDR3 nucleotides read TGTGCCAGCAGCTTGGAGAGCTCCTACGAGCAGTACTTC. Its translation: CASSLESSYEQYF.